This T cell receptor (beta chain) derives from a study of blood T cell repertoires in COVID-19. The overall study: The study drew acute and convalescent COVID-19 samples from the United States, Italy and Spain. Nucleic acid was either cDNA or gDNA, and it came from T cells, B-cell-depleted T cells, or PBMCs.

Germline V lookup: CDR1 KGHSH, CDR2 LQKENI. The CDR3 runs 14 residues. V was shortened by 1 base and J by 1 base, with 7 bases between the two germline ends. The authors' processing: Nucleated cell counts were estimated from reference gene primer amplification. Generated by immunoSEQ multiplex PCR, the TCRdb table keeps only in-frame clones and is missing some. V and J calls plus clone size are reproduced from that table; the DNA served to infer D and trimming. The table records some 400,000 clones, 80% to 90% of them present only once. Sequencing input: PBMCs or T cells enriched from blood (not recorded which). This TCR was sampled from a man between 25 and 39 years old who had recovered from COVID-19. The V call is TRBV18, the J call TRBJ1-1, with D possibly being TRBD1 (6 bases). CDR3 DNA: TGTGCCAGCTCACCACGGGGGCAGAACACTGAAGCTTTCTTT. Its translation: CASSPRGQNTEAFF.